A single sample gave rise to the 5 T cell receptor beta chains below, sequenced in a study of blood T cell repertoires in COVID-19 (dated by TCRdb to 2020 to 2021). Library preparation employed the immunoSEQ multiplex PCR assay. The table comes from immuneACCESS by way of TCRdb, which keeps in-frame sequences with V and J called. Part of the clones is missing from these tables; in studies checked, under half for an unresolved V gene and the rest for unknown reasons. The sample table records hundreds of thousands of clones; approximately 84% of these occur just once. Around 2.1% of the sample is taken by the ten largest. The sample was peripheral blood. These receptor sequences come from a woman under 40 who had recovered from COVID-19.

This clone turned up a few times. This chain joins TRBV27 and TRBJ1-1; D unresolved. Trimming took 8 bases from V and 4 from J, leaving 23 bases between them. Germline V gene sequence: CDR1 MNHEY, CDR2 SMNVEV (reference sequence). CDR3 size: 16 residues. In DNA, the CDR3 is TGTGCCAGCTTTCGCCGACGGGTACTCAACGGCACTGAAGCTTTCTTT. Translating it yields CASFRRRVLNGTEAFF.

V is TRBV6-1 and J is TRBJ2-6; D might be TRBD1 (5 bases). CDR3 length equals 18 residues. CDR1 MNHNS and CDR2 SASEGT come from the germline V gene. The V end lost 2 bases, the J end lost 0 bases, and 14 bases lay between the germline ends. The CDR3 bases are TGTGCCAGCAGTGAAAGAACAGGATTGAGCTCTGGGGCCAACGTCCTGACTTTC. This encodes CASSERTGLSSGANVLTF.

The V and J genes are TRBV24-1 and TRBJ1-6, with D perhaps TRBD1 (6 bases). Trimming took off 9 bases at V and 7 bases at J, with 12 bases between the two ends. CDR1 is KGHDR, CDR2 SFDVKD, per germline. The CDR3 loop spans 13 amino acids. CDR3 in DNA: TGTGCCACCCACAGGGAAGTAAATTCACCCCTCCACTTT. Amino acid sequence: CATHREVNSPLHF.

The chain has TRBV19 and TRBJ1-5, with D possibly being TRBD1 (6 bases). This CDR3 spans 18 amino acids. Germline loops: CDR1 LNHDA, CDR2 SQIVND (reference sequence). Between the trimmed V and J ends, which lost 6 bases and 3 bases, there was a span of 24 bases. The CDR3 loop is CASSPYASDGQHNQPQHF. CDR3 sequence (DNA): TGTGCCAGTAGCCCATATGCGTCCGACGGACAGCACAATCAGCCCCAGCATTTT.

J is TRBJ2-5 and V is TRBV7-9; D is ambiguous. Deletions cut 1 base from V and 1 base from J, with 10 bases between. Germline V CDR1 and CDR2: SEHNR, FQNEAQ (reference sequence). This CDR3 is 15 amino acids long. CDR3 loop: CASSLGTRIQETQYF. CDR3 nucleotide sequence: TGTGCCAGCAGCTTAGGAACGCGGATCCAAGAGACCCAGTACTTC.